The 24 T cell receptor beta chains below all came from one sample that was sequenced in a study of shared clonotypes between healthy human individuals. Clones were read by immunoSEQ multiplex PCR, and TCRdb kept only the in-frame ones, dropping some. The sample contains hundreds of thousands of clones, around two thirds of which appear only once. Sample: memory CD4+ T cells sorted from blood. The subset denotes: CD45RA-negative fraction. The receptors here all came from a woman aged 30 to 39 in good health.

The genes are TRBV11-2 and TRBJ1-3, with D uncertain. This CDR3 contains 15 residues. Trimming removed 0 bases at V and 4 bases at J, with 10 bases between. Germline CDR1 and CDR2: SGHAT and FQNNGV. The CDR3 region has the DNA TGTGCCAGCAGCTTAGATCGATACAGCGGAAACACCATATATTTT. This translates into CASSLDRYSGNTIYF.

Of note for this clone: Other DNA sequences in the sample encode the same CDR3. The V gene is TRBV5-1, the J gene TRBJ2-7; D gene unclear. The CDR3 length is 12 residues. Germline lookup yields CDR1 SGHRS and CDR2 YFSETQ. V dropped 0 bases and J dropped 7 bases, with 8 bases sitting between them. CDR3: CASSLDWGEQYF. The CDR3 nucleotides are TGCGCCAGCAGCTTGGATTGGGGAGAGCAGTACTTC.

The chain carries TRBV6-6 and TRBJ2-7; 7 positions match TRBD2. The CDR3 totals 14 residues. Germline V CDR1 and CDR2: MNHNY, SVGAGI (reference sequence). Trimming cost V 3 bases and J 5 bases; bases outside gene matches: 7. CDR3 loop: CASSYGAGRHEQYF. In DNA form, the CDR3 reads TGTGCCAGCAGTTATGGAGCGGGAAGGCACGAGCAGTACTTC.

This chain connects TRBV7-2 to TRBJ1-1; TRBD1 agrees at 11 bases. The CDR3 contains 14 residues. V shed 5 bases, J shed 3 bases, and the junction held 2 bases outside the gene matches. Looked up from germline, CDR1 is SGHTA and CDR2 is FQGNSA. For the CDR3, the DNA is TGTGCCAGCAGCAAGGGACAGGGGGACACTGAAGCTTTCTTT. This sequence encodes CASSKGQGDTEAFF. The full variable domain, completed using reference TRBV7-2 and TRBJ1-1, is GAGVSQSPSNKVTEKGKDVELRCDPISGHTALYWYRQSLGQGLEFLIYFQGNSAPDKSGLPSDRFSAERTGGSVSTLTIQRTQQEDSAVYLCASSKGQGDTEAFFGQGTRLTVV.

This rearrangement joins TRBV6-5 to TRBJ2-3; 7 bases fit TRBD2. Trimming removed 6 bases from V and 4 bases from J; junction bases left unmatched: 7. In germline, CDR1 is MNHEY, CDR2 SVGAGI. The CDR3 is 14 amino acids. This CDR3 is CASRGTTQADTQYF. The DNA of the CDR3 is TGTGCCAGCAGAGGGACTACTCAAGCAGATACGCAGTATTTT.

This chain connects TRBV28 to TRBJ1-5, with 10 bases fitting TRBD1. The V and J ends lost 6 bases and 2 bases, in that order; junction bases with no gene match: 16. The CDR3 has 19 residues. Germline CDR1 is MDHEN and CDR2 is SYDVKM. DNA of the CDR3: TGTGCCAGCAGGAAGACAGGGGGCGCGGTATACCCGGGCAATCAGCCCCAGCATTTT. Protein product: CASRKTGGAVYPGNQPQHF.

The J gene is TRBJ2-1, the V gene TRBV19, with D possibly being TRBD1 (6 bases). The CDR3 is made up of 16 amino acids. Germline V gene lookup returns CDR1 LNHDA and CDR2 SQIVND (reference sequence). Trimming stripped 3 bases from V and 7 bases from J, with 19 bases between. The CDR3 nucleotides read TGTGCCAGTAGTATGCAGGGTAAGGGGGTCGGAAATGAGCAGTTCTTC. Its translation is CASSMQGKGVGNEQFF.

The chain joins TRBV2 to TRBJ2-5; 11 bases fit TRBD2. The CDR3 spans 15 residues. Trimming cost V 7 bases and J 2 bases; bases outside gene matches: 6. Germline CDR1 reads SNHLY; CDR2 reads FYNNEI. CDR3 DNA: TGTGCCAGCATTCCGGGACTAGCGGTTCAAGAGACCCAGTACTTC. Protein product: CASIPGLAVQETQYF.

The rearrangement links TRBV5-1 to TRBJ2-1, with 7 bases identical to TRBD1. The trim removed 4 bases at V and 6 bases at J, leaving 10 bases unmatched. Germline V lookup: CDR1 SGHRS, CDR2 YFSETQ. CDR3 length: 15 residues. In nucleotides, the CDR3 is TGCGCCAGCAGCGGGACGGGACAGCTAAGCAATGAGCAGTTCTTC. Protein sequence: CASSGTGQLSNEQFF.

The chain joins TRBV5-1 to TRBJ1-2; possible D gene TRBD1, 5 bases. The CDR3 consists of 13 residues. V shed 3 bases and J shed 4 bases, with 10 bases lying between them. CDR1 is SGHRS and CDR2 is YFSETQ in the germline V gene. The CDR3 loop is CASSSSGSYGYTF. The CDR3, as DNA: TGCGCCAGCAGCTCCTCAGGGAGCTATGGCTACACCTTC.

J is TRBJ1-1 and V is TRBV14; D is uncertain. V lost 0 bases and J 1 base, leaving 3 bases between the germline ends. Germline CDR1 and CDR2: SGHDN and FVKESK. This CDR3 spans 13 amino acids. The CDR3, as DNA: TGTGCCAGCAGCCAAGAGCGGAACACTGAAGCTTTCTTT. Translated: CASSQERNTEAFF.

Note on this clone: In the same sample, other DNA sequences code for this CDR3. J is TRBJ1-5 and V is TRBV7-2, with D perhaps TRBD1 (5 bases). There are 14 residues in the CDR3. Germline V gene data show CDR1 as SGHTA and CDR2 as FQGNSA. V was pared by 6 bases and J by 7 bases, with 16 bases between. The CDR3 is CASSSAGGGQPQHF. The CDR3 DNA follows: TGTGCCAGCAGTTCCGCGGGGGGGGGACAGCCCCAGCATTTT.

The chain uses TRBV7-9 and TRBJ2-1; maybe TRBD2 (6 bases). V was clipped by 5 bases and J by 3 bases, with 20 bases between them. This CDR3 comprises 17 residues. Germline CDR1 is SEHNR and CDR2 is FQNEAQ (reference sequence). CDR3 loop: CASSPESGFGLYNEQFF. The DNA for the CDR3 is TGTGCCAGCAGCCCAGAGAGCGGGTTTGGCCTCTACAATGAGCAGTTCTTC.

The V and J genes are TRBV15 and TRBJ2-5; possible D gene TRBD2, 5 bases. Between the trimmed V and J ends, which lost 5 bases and 0 bases, there was a span of 10 bases. CDR3 length: 14 amino acids. Germline V lookup: CDR1 LNHNV, CDR2 YYDKDF (reference sequence). The CDR3 DNA reads TGTGCCACCAGCCCATGGACTGACCAAGAGACCCAGTACTTC. Protein: CATSPWTDQETQYF.

This chain uses TRBV7-2 with TRBJ2-7; no clear D. The CDR3 contains 14 residues. Between the trimmed V and J ends, which lost 3 bases and 7 bases, there was a span of 16 bases. Germline-derived CDR1 and CDR2 are SGHTA and FQGNSA. CDR3 protein: CASSLVPRISEQYF. The CDR3 DNA reads TGTGCCAGCAGCTTGGTCCCCCGGATCTCGGAGCAGTACTTC.

The chain links TRBV29-1 to TRBJ1-4; TRBD1 matches 8 bases. V shed 4 bases, J shed 4 bases, and the junction held 5 bases outside the gene matches. The germline V gene encodes CDR1 SQVTM and CDR2 ANQGSEA. The CDR3 spans 14 residues. CDR3 protein: CSVAPGGLNEKLFF. CDR3 nucleotides: TGCAGCGTTGCCCCAGGGGGCCTTAATGAAAAACTGTTTTTT.

The chain joins TRBV2 to TRBJ2-5; D could derive from TRBD1 or TRBD2 (6 bases each). Trimming shortened V by 4 bases and J by 3 bases, and 18 bases separated the two germline ends. Germline-derived CDR1 and CDR2 are SNHLY and FYNNEI. The CDR3 consists of 16 residues. The CDR3 loop is CASSGGLGGWEETQYF. CDR3 DNA: TGTGCCAGCAGTGGGGGATTGGGGGGCTGGGAAGAGACCCAGTACTTC.

In the case of this clone: Other nucleotide sequences in the sample specify the same CDR3. The chain combines TRBV29-1 with TRBJ2-3; 8 bases map to TRBD2. The CDR3 loop spans 13 amino acids. Trimming took 6 bases from V and 0 from J; bases not matched to a gene: 2. In germline, CDR1 is SQVTM, CDR2 ANQGSEA. The CDR3 DNA reads as TGCAGCGTATGGACTAGCAGCACAGATACGCAGTATTTT. Translated: CSVWTSSTDTQYF.

The table lists this clone with a count of one. The chain recombines TRBV27 with TRBJ1-4, with 7 bases that match TRBD1. Trimming at V came to 5 bases and at J to 7 bases, leaving 7 bases not matched to a gene. Germline V gives CDR1 MNHEY, CDR2 SMNVEV (reference sequence). This CDR3 spans 14 amino acids. This chain's CDR3 is CASSPRRGSEKLFF. The CDR3 coding sequence is TGTGCCAGCAGTCCCCGCAGGGGGAGTGAAAAACTGTTTTTT.

The V call is TRBV7-9, the J call TRBJ2-7; 11 bases fit TRBD2. The length of the CDR3 is 19 residues. The V gene's germline CDR1 is SEHNR and CDR2 FQNEAQ (reference sequence). With V trimmed by 1 base and J by 0 bases, 11 bases remained unmatched. CDR3 amino acids: CASSLGQTGLAEFSYEQYF. For the CDR3, the DNA is TGTGCCAGCAGCTTAGGGCAAACGGGACTAGCGGAGTTCTCCTACGAGCAGTACTTC.

The chain couples TRBV5-6 to TRBJ2-5; D ambiguous. Between the trimmed V and J ends, which lost 1 base and 0 bases, there was a span of 10 bases. This CDR3 region has 15 residues. Germline V gene data show CDR1 as SGHDT and CDR2 as YYEEEE. The CDR3 DNA follows: TGTGCCAGCAGCTTGACGACGGAGTACCAAGAGACCCAGTACTTC. Its translation is CASSLTTEYQETQYF.

This clone was detected a few times. This chain connects TRBV2 to TRBJ2-3, with D hard to call. V lost 4 bases and J lost 5, with 10 bases in between. The CDR3 consists of 13 residues. Germline CDR1 is SNHLY and CDR2 is FYNNEI. The CDR3 DNA follows: TGTGCCAGCAGTGGCCAACTCATAGATACGCAGTATTTT. This sequence encodes CASSGQLIDTQYF.

The chain uses TRBV6-1 and TRBJ2-5, with D unresolved. This CDR3 region has 11 residues. Trimming left V 8 bases short and J 5 bases short, with 9 bases between. Germline V gene lookup returns CDR1 MNHNS and CDR2 SASEGT. The DNA of the CDR3 is TGTGCCAGCCTCAGGTTGGAGACCCAGTACTTC. Translation: CASLRLETQYF.

The chain carries TRBV5-1 and TRBJ2-1; 10 nucleotides align to TRBD1. The germline CDR1 and CDR2 sequences are SGHRS and YFSETQ. V lost 4 bases, J lost 8 bases, and 9 bases stayed unmatched. The CDR3 spans 15 residues. CDR3 sequence: CASSLRTGGFYEQFF. In nucleotides, the CDR3 is TGCGCCAGCAGCCTCCGGACAGGGGGTTTTTATGAGCAGTTCTTC. The whole variable domain, remainder taken from reference TRBV5-1 and TRBJ2-1, is KAGVTQTPRYLIKTRGQQVTLSCSPISGHRSVSWYQQTPGQGLQFLFEYFSETQRNKGNFPGRFSGRQFSNSRSEMNVSTLELGDSALYLCASSLRTGGFYEQFFGPGTRLTVL.